The TCR beta chain under discussion was sequenced for a study of T cells in localized non-small cell lung cancer. Study-level results: A raised T cell density in blood coincided with lengthier overall survival. Heterogeneity stays possible, as sequencing covered only one tumor region. Within adjacent lung there appeared a median around 55 of the top 100 tumor clones.

The CDR3 has 17 residues. With V trimmed by 4 bases and J by 3 bases, 9 bases remained unmatched. Investigators took adjacent lung free of atypia at least 2 cm from the tumor margin. Here immunoSEQ multiplex PCR was the method, and the copy in TCRdb shows in-frame clones only, minus some. This sample carries thousands of clones, 20% to 30% of them seen once, and the ten largest clones take 10% to 15%. As to this clone: The antigen is not known.

The TCR comes from a male donor aged 60 or older with stage II lung adenocarcinoma. Source: normal lung tissue next to the tumor, taken before any cancer treatment. The chain recombines TRBV23-1 with TRBJ1-6, with 7 bases identical to TRBD1. TRBV23-1 carries the ORF label, with uncertain function. CDR3 residues: CASSLPDRSVYNSPLHF. The CDR3 nucleotides read TGCGCCAGCAGTCTTCCGGACAGGAGCGTCTATAATTCACCCCTCCACTTT.